The T cell receptor beta chain under discussion was sequenced for a study of blood T cell repertoires in COVID-19. Study-wide background: Some COVID-19 samples were acute and others convalescent; all came from the United States, Italy and Spain. T cells, B-cell-depleted T cells, or PBMCs provided the cDNA or gDNA that served as material.

Per the original methods: Scientists estimated how many nucleated cells there were by amplifying reference gene primers. Produced via immunoSEQ multiplex PCR; TCRdb's table is partial and in-frame only. D and trimming come from the DNA, and the V and J calls and clone size come from that table. The sample has over 150,000 clones, just under 90% seen once. V lost 3 bases to trimming and J lost 3 bases, with 17 bases between them. The CDR3 sequence is 16 residues long. The germline V gene encodes CDR1 ENHRY and CDR2 SYGVKD. The chain couples TRBV10-3 to TRBJ1-1; D possibly corresponds to TRBD1 (5 bases). Sequenced sample: peripheral blood. The receptor was isolated from a woman between 18 and 29 years old who had recovered from COVID-19. CDR3 sequence reads: CAISEETVLWHTEAFF. Written as DNA, the CDR3 is TGTGCCATCAGTGAAGAGACAGTCCTCTGGCACACTGAAGCTTTCTTT.